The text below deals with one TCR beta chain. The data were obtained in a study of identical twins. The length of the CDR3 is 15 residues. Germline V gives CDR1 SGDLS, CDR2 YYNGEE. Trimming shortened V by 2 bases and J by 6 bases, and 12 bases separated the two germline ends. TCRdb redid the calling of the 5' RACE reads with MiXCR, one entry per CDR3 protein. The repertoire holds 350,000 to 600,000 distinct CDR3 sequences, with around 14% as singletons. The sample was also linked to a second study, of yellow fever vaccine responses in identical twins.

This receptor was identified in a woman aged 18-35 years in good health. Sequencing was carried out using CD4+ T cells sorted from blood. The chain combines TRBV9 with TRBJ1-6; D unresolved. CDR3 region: CASSVLADSNSPLHF. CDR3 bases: TGTGCCAGCAGCGTTCTCGCGGACTCTAATTCACCCCTCCACTTT.